The 10 T cell receptor beta chains below were found in one sample sequenced in a study of blood T cell repertoires in COVID-19. Sequencing was performed with immunoSEQ multiplex PCR; in TCRdb, only in-frame clones are kept and a portion is missing. Here the sample spans roughly 250,000 clones, around 86% being singletons. The sample consisted of PBMCs or T cells enriched from blood (not recorded which). The receptor set was obtained from a woman aged 40 to 50 with acute COVID-19.

The chain carries TRBV25-1 and TRBJ2-1, with 8 bases matching TRBD2. V lost 8 bases and J lost 7; bases outside the gene matches: 19. The CDR3 spans 17 residues. Germline V CDR1 and CDR2: MGHDK, SYGVNS. The DNA for the CDR3 is TGTGCCAGCGGGGGTGGACCGGGAGGGCGAGTTTTGAATGAGCAGTTCTTC. It translates to CASGGGPGGRVLNEQFF.

The rearrangement joins TRBV11-2 to TRBJ1-2; 7 bases are a match to TRBD1. This CDR3 contains 15 residues. Germline V gene lookup returns CDR1 SGHAT and CDR2 FQNNGV. V was pared by 4 bases and J by 5 bases, with 10 bases of the junction left unmatched. The CDR3 coding sequence is TGTGCCAGCAGCTCACGGACAGGAACATCTTATGGCTACACCTTC. Translating gives CASSSRTGTSYGYTF.

This clone was seen just once. The V call is TRBV5-5, the J call TRBJ2-1; 9 positions agree with TRBD2. CDR3 size: 15 residues. V gave up 4 bases and J gave up 7 bases; unmatched junction bases: 9. Per the germline V gene, CDR1 is SGHKS and CDR2 is YYEKEE (reference sequence). The CDR3 DNA follows: TGTGCCAGCAGCGTAGCGGGAGACCCCTGGAATGAGCAGTTCTTC. It translates to CASSVAGDPWNEQFF.

This clone occurred once. This chain connects TRBV5-4 to TRBJ1-5, with D possibly matching TRBD1 (5 bases). The germline V gene encodes CDR1 SGHNT and CDR2 YYREEE (reference sequence). This CDR3 spans 13 amino acids. V was cut by 4 bases and J by 4 bases, with 9 bases left in between. CDR3 coding DNA: TGTGCCAGCAGCCGGGGGGAAAATCAGCCCCAGCATTTT. Protein product: CASSRGENQPQHF.

This clone was picked up one time. V gene TRBV27 combines with J gene TRBJ1-6, with TRBD1 identical over 12 bases. Per germline, CDR1 MNHEY and CDR2 SMNVEV (reference sequence). This CDR3 spans 15 amino acids. The ends lost 3 bases at V and 9 bases at J; junction bases unmatched: 3. The CDR3 region is CASSFRDRGPSPLHF. The CDR3 bases are TGTGCCAGCAGTTTCCGGGACAGGGGGCCTTCACCCCTCCACTTT.

The V and J genes are TRBV4-1 and TRBJ1-5, with TRBD1 matching 8 bases. This CDR3 has 15 amino acids. Looked up from germline, CDR1 is MGHRA and CDR2 is YSYEKL. Trimming cost V 0 bases and J 3 bases; bases outside gene matches: 1. The CDR3 reads CASSQEDRDNQPQHF. CDR3 sequence (DNA): TGCGCCAGCAGCCAAGAGGACAGGGACAATCAGCCCCAGCATTTT.

This clone was seen once. The V call is TRBV4-1, the J call TRBJ2-1; D is possibly TRBD2 (6 bases). Trimming removed 4 bases from V and 7 bases from J, with 23 bases in between. Germline CDR1 MGHRA, CDR2 YSYEKL. This CDR3 is 17 amino acids long. The chain's CDR3 is CASSRSFNSGRGNEQFF. In DNA, the CDR3 is TGCGCCAGCAGCCGATCCTTTAATAGCGGACGAGGGAATGAGCAGTTCTTC.

This rearrangement joins TRBV7-9 to TRBJ2-5; unclear D gene. Trimming cost V 5 bases and J 5 bases, with 12 bases left between them. This CDR3 is built from 13 residues. Germline V gene data show CDR1 as SEHNR and CDR2 as FQNEAQ (reference sequence). The CDR3 nucleotides read TGTGCCAGCAGCCCCCCTCCCGGGGAGACCCAGTACTTC. Amino acid sequence: CASSPPPGETQYF.

This clone was detected only once. V and J are TRBV5-8 and TRBJ2-1, with 14 bases that match TRBD2. CDR1 is SGHTS and CDR2 is YDEGEE in the germline V gene. V dropped 4 bases and J dropped 8; count of bases not matched to a gene: 5. The CDR3 runs to 15 residues. The CDR3 nucleotides are TGTGCCAGCAGCCCGACTAGCGGGAGGGGGTATGAGCAGTTCTTC. Translation gives CASSPTSGRGYEQFF. The variable domain in full, completed from reference TRBV5-8 and TRBJ2-1, reads EAGVTQSPTHLIKTRGQQATLRCSPISGHTSVYWYQQALGLGLQFLLWYDEGEERNRGNFPPRFSGRQFPNYSSELNVNALELEDSALYLCASSPTSGRGYEQFFGPGTRLTVL.

In this sample, this clone turned up once. The chain combines TRBV15 with TRBJ1-5; D gene uncertain. Germline CDR1 is LNHNV and CDR2 is YYDKDF (reference sequence). This CDR3 comprises 14 residues. V gave up 1 base and J gave up 5 bases, with 9 bases separating them. CDR3 sequence (DNA): TGTGCCACCAGCAGAGGAGGGTACGATCAGCCCCAGCATTTT. Amino acids: CATSRGGYDQPQHF. The whole variable domain, remainder taken from reference TRBV15 and TRBJ1-5, is DAMVIQNPRYQVTQFGKPVTLSCSQTLNHNVMYWYQQKSSQAPKLLFHYYDKDFNNEADTPDNFQSRRPNTSFCFLDIRSPGLGDTAMYLCATSRGGYDQPQHFGDGTRLSIL.